This T cell receptor (beta chain) emerged from a study of blood T cell repertoires in COVID-19. For the study at large: The study drew acute and convalescent COVID-19 samples from the United States, Italy and Spain.

Some clones are missing from TCRdb's copy, which holds only in-frame ones; the method was immunoSEQ multiplex PCR. The sample has about 170,000 clones, 80% to 90% seen once. CDR1 is SGHTS, CDR2 YDEGEE, per germline. The length of the CDR3 is 14 residues. The V and J ends lost 2 bases and 9 bases, in that order; junction bases with no gene match: 8. The TCR comes from a woman in her fifties or sixties with COVID-19, enrolled during active disease. V usage is TRBV5-8 and J usage is TRBJ2-1; 7 bases are shared with TRBD2. Sequenced material: peripheral blood. The CDR3 sequence is CASSFEGGPVEQFF. CDR3 bases: TGTGCCAGCAGCTTTGAGGGAGGGCCGGTTGAGCAGTTCTTC.